This TCR beta chain was recorded in a study of blood T cell repertoires in COVID-19. Study context: The samples span acute and convalescent COVID-19 from the United States, Italy and Spain. From T cells, B-cell-depleted T cells, or PBMCs came the material, which was cDNA or gDNA.

Enrolment of Seattle patients took place during active infection, and they were followed longitudinally. Profiling relied on immunoSEQ multiplex PCR, and the TCRdb table lists in-frame clones only, not all of them. The sample records around 210,000 clones, approximately 85% being singletons. The sequencing input was peripheral blood. The sequence was collected from a man aged 45-65 years with COVID-19, enrolled during active disease.

The CDR3 spells CSVGTGGPSSGNTIYF. DNA of the CDR3: TGCAGCGTTGGGACAGGGGGACCCAGCTCTGGAAACACCATATATTTT. The chain links TRBV29-1 to TRBJ1-3, with 10 nucleotides matching TRBD1. Unmatched junction bases numbered 6, after V lost 4 bases and J lost 0 bases. Germline loops: CDR1 SQVTM, CDR2 ANQGSEA. There are 16 residues in the CDR3.